What follows describes a single TCR beta chain. Combining a sample-barcoded 5' primer with a J-beta primer mix, a second PCR ran for about 6 to 12 cycles. The template-switch adaptor was a 5' adaptor with 12 random nucleotides. It tagged each cDNA molecule. TCRdb called the 5' RACE reads again in MiXCR, with one record for every CDR3 protein. The data contain around 1,900,000 distinct CDR3 sequences, about two fifths of them singletons. The data were taken from a study of blood T cells in healthy people across ages. The receptor's source is a human donor in good health. The sample consisted of blood.

The CDR3 spells CASSSLPESTEAFF. The CDR3 DNA reads TGTGCCAGCAGCTCCCTCCCAGAGAGCACTGAAGCTTTCTTT. The rearrangement links TRBV7-2 to TRBJ1-1, with no clear D. The length of the CDR3 is 14 residues. The V gene's germline CDR1 is SGHTA and CDR2 FQGNSA. Trimming removed 4 bases at V and 4 bases at J, with 13 bases between. The full variable domain, in which reference TRBV7-2 and TRBJ1-1 provide the parts outside the CDR3, is GAGVSQSPSNKVTEKGKDVELRCDPISGHTALYWYRQSLGQGLEFLIYFQGNSAPDKSGLPSDRFSAERTGGSVSTLTIQRTQQEDSAVYLCASSSLPESTEAFFGQGTRLTVV.